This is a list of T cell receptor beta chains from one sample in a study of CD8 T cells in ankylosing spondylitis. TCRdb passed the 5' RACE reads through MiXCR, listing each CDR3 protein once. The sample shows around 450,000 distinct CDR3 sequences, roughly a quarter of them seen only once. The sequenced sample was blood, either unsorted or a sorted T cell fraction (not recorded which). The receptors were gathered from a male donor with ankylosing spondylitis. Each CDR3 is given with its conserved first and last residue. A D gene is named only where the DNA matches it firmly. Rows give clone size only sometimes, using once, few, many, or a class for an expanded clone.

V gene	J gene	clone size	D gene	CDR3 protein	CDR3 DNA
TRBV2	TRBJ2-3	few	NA	CASSESSSATQYF	TGTGCCAGCAGTGAATCGTCTAGCGCTACGCAGTATTTT
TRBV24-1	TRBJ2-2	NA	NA	CATSDFGQGSLPNTGELFF	TGTGCCACCAGTGATTTCGGGCAGGGGTCCCTACCGAACACCGGGGAGCTGTTTTTT
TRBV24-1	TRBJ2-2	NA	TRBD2	CATSDPGTSGSAGELFF	TGTGCCACCAGTGACCCCGGGACTAGCGGGAGTGCCGGGGAGCTGTTTTTT
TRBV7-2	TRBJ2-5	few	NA	CASSLHGPQETQYF	TGTGCCAGCAGCTTACATGGGCCACAAGAGACCCAGTACTTC
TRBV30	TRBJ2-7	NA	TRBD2	CAWSGWTSGLGQYF	TGTGCCTGGAGTGGGTGGACTAGCGGTTTGGGGCAGTACTTC
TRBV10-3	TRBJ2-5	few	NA	CAISYQETQYF	TGTGCCATCAGCTACCAAGAGACCCAGTACTTC
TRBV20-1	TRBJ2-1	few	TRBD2	CSARLPISGRYNEQFF	TGCAGTGCTAGACTACCGATTAGCGGGAGATACAATGAGCAGTTCTTC
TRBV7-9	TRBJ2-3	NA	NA	CASRLNRDSGEDTQYF	TGTGCCAGCAGATTGAACCGGGACTCGGGCGAAGATACGCAGTATTTT
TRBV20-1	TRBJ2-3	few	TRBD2	CSAAGGAGGRDTQYF	TGCAGTGCCGCCGGGGGGGCGGGAGGACGGGATACGCAGTATTTT
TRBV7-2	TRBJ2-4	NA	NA	CASSLGGKNIQYF	TGTGCCAGCAGCCTAGGAGGCAAAAACATTCAGTACTTC
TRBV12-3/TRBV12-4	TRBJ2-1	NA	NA	CASSLSGTDYNEQFF	TGTGCCAGCAGTTTAAGCGGGACAGACTACAATGAGCAGTTCTTC
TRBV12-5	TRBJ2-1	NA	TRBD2	CASGLGASGGQQFF	TGTGCTAGTGGTTTGGGGGCTAGCGGGGGGCAGCAGTTCTTC
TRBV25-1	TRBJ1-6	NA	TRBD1	CASSSTGAGSPLHF	TGTGCCAGCAGTTCAACAGGGGCAGGGTCACCCCTCCACTTT
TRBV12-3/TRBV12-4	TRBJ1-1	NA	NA	CASSLALAEAFF	TGTGCCAGCAGTTTAGCACTAGCTGAAGCTTTCTTT
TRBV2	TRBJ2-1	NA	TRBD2	CASSESRGSGEQFF	TGTGCCAGCAGTGAATCACGCGGGAGCGGTGAGCAGTTCTTC
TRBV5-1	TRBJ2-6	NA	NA	CASSLEGLVGANVLTF	TGCGCCAGCAGCTTGGAGGGGCTCGTGGGGGCCAACGTCCTGACTTTC
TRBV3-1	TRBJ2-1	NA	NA	CASSQSARNNEQFF	TGTGCCAGCAGCCAAAGTGCGAGGAACAATGAGCAGTTCTTC
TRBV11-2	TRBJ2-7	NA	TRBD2	CASSSPTSGNSYEQYF	TGTGCCAGCAGCTCTCCGACTAGCGGAAACTCCTACGAGCAGTACTTC
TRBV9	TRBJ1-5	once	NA	CASSVGGNSNQPQHF	TGTGCCAGCAGCGTAGGAGGGAATAGCAATCAGCCCCAGCATTTT
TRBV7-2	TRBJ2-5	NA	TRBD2	CASSLSGLAGQETQYF	TGTGCCAGCAGCTTATCCGGACTAGCGGGACAAGAGACCCAGTACTTC
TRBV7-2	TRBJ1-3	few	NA	CASTFSAGAGNTIYF	TGTGCCAGCACCTTCTCAGCGGGGGCGGGAAACACCATATATTTT
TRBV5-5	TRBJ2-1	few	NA	CASSPGQRVYYNEQFF	TGTGCCAGCAGCCCGGGTCAGCGGGTGTACTACAATGAGCAGTTCTTC
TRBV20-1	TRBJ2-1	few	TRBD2	CSASLGGRATNEQFF	TGCAGTGCTAGTCTGGGCGGGAGGGCCACGAATGAGCAGTTCTTC
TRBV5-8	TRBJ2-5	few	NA	CASSSRGEETQYF	TGTGCCAGCAGCTCTAGGGGCGAAGAGACCCAGTACTTC
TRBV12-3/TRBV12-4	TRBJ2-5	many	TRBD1	CASSLGDRDQETQYF	TGTGCCAGCAGCTTAGGGGACAGGGATCAAGAGACCCAGTACTTC
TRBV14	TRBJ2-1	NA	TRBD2	CASSSGLAGFNEQFF	TGTGCCAGCAGCTCGGGACTAGCGGGGTTTAATGAGCAGTTCTTC
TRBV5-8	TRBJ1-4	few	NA	CASALPDTRNEKLFF	TGTGCCAGCGCTCTCCCCGACACCCGAAATGAAAAACTGTTTTTT
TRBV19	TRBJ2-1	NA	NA	CASIRDGRDNEQFF	TGTGCCAGTATCCGGGACGGACGAGACAATGAGCAGTTCTTC
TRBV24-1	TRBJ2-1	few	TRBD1	CATSDRPGQGAVYNEQFF	TGTGCCACCAGTGACCGACCAGGACAGGGGGCAGTCTACAATGAGCAGTTCTTC
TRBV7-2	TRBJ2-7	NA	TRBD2	CASSSGTSGRYEQYF	TGTGCCAGCAGCTCAGGGACTAGCGGGAGATACGAGCAGTACTTC
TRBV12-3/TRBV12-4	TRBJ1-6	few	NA	CASTPAGQGSPLHF	TGTGCCAGCACCCCGGCGGGCCAGGGGTCACCCCTCCACTTT
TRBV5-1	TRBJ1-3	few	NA	CASSPHSESSGNTIYF	TGCGCCAGCAGCCCACACAGTGAAAGCTCTGGAAACACCATATATTTT
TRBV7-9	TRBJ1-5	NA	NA	CASSLVGDSNQPQHF	TGTGCCAGCAGCTTAGTGGGGGATAGCAATCAGCCCCAGCATTTT
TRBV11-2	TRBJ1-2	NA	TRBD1	CASSSPRQGGYGYTF	TGTGCCAGCAGCTCTCCCCGACAGGGGGGCTATGGCTACACCTTC
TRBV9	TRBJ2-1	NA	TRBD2	CASSVGSGSYNEQFF	TGTGCCAGCAGCGTAGGAAGCGGGAGCTACAATGAGCAGTTCTTC
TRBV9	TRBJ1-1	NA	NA	CASSVVGGADTEAFF	TGTGCCAGCAGCGTAGTGGGAGGTGCCGACACTGAAGCTTTCTTT
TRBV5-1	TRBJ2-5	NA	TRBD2	CASSFAGAGSGETQYF	TGCGCCAGCAGCTTCGCTGGAGCGGGGAGTGGAGAGACCCAGTACTTC
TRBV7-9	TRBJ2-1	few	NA	CASSLGQAGYNEQFF	TGTGCCAGCAGTTTAGGGCAGGCTGGTTACAATGAGCAGTTCTTC
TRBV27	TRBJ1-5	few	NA	CASSRGGDQPQHF	TGTGCCAGCAGTAGGGGCGGGGATCAGCCCCAGCATTTT
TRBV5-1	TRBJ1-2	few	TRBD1	CASSGGQDRYGYTF	TGCGCCAGCAGCGGAGGACAGGACCGATATGGCTACACCTTC
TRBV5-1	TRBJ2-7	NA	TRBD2	CASRLTSGVIYEQYF	TGCGCCAGCAGGCTAACTAGCGGGGTGATCTACGAGCAGTACTTC
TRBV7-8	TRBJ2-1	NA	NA	CASSLGIGGQYNEQFF	TGTGCCAGCAGCTTAGGTATCGGGGGGCAATACAATGAGCAGTTCTTC
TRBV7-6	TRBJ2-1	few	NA	CASSLRGGQSYNEQFF	TGTGCCAGCAGCTTAAGAGGCGGGCAATCCTACAATGAGCAGTTCTTC